This is a list of T cell receptor beta chains from one sample in a study of OX40 agonist ivuxolimab in advanced cancers. The table came from immunoSEQ multiplex PCR; TCRdb's copy has only in-frame clones and leaves some out. The sample contains roughly 63,000 clones, 80% to 90% of which appear only once. This sample comprised CD4+ or CD8+ T cells sorted from blood, obtained in a trial of the OX40 agonist ivuxolimab. These receptors were obtained from an adult with an advanced solid tumor such as melanoma, head and neck, liver or kidney cancer. Each CDR3 is given with its conserved first and last residue.

>TRBV11-2|TRBJ1-1
CASSLYAGLTEAFF
>TRBV11-3|TRBJ1-1
CASSESFYTEAFF
>TRBV7-2|TRBJ1-3
CASSFNSDSLYF
>TRBV5-4|TRBJ1-4
CASSPSGRTNEKLFF
>TRBV2|TRBJ1-5
CASSGSGLGDQPQHF
>TRBV2|TRBJ1-5
CASSATGRNQPQHF
>TRBV6-5|TRBJ2-3
CASSYSPEDPGYF
>TRBV2|TRBJ2-2
CASSERLSFTGELFF
>TRBV5-1|TRBJ2-7
CASSSGGGSNYEQYF
>TRBV11-2|TRBJ2-7
CASSSPTGAPNEQYF
>TRBV5-1|TRBJ2-7
CASSLDPGGFYEQYF
>TRBV4-2|TRBJ2-7
CASSQTDRGSYEQYF
>TRBV11-2|TRBJ1-6
CASSLSVRSSYNSPLHF
>TRBV19|TRBJ1-5
CASSPRWGAGQPQHF
>TRBV7-2|TRBJ1-5
CASSWNGGGQPQHF
>TRBV27|TRBJ2-7
CASSSIAGRGSYEQYF
>TRBV21-1|TRBJ2-3
CASSKEKGSSTDTQYF
>TRBV18|TRBJ2-3
CASSPRGTQYF
>TRBV29-1|TRBJ2-3
CSVVGDYRTDTQYF
>TRBV19|TRBJ1-5
CASSIGGLEPQHF
>TRBV1|TRBJ2-2
CTSSQGRGITGELFF
>TRBV5-1|TRBJ2-7
CASSFGAGGSYEQYF
>TRBV5-1|TRBJ2-2
CASRKPGLANTGELFF
>TRBV11-2|TRBJ1-4
CASSSMTGESGEKLFF
>TRBV6-9|TRBJ1-5
CASSYLDRGGNQPQHF
>TRBV18|TRBJ2-7
CASSPGQDYEQYF
>TRBV28|TRBJ2-5
CASSPGDAGNQETQYF
>TRBV5-1|.
CASSSGVSSGDEQYF
>TRBV6-5|TRBJ1-4
CASSYSGTTDEKLFF